The T cell receptor beta chain described here comes from a study of blood T cell repertoires in COVID-19. Whole-study context: Nucleic acid was either cDNA or gDNA, and it came from T cells, B-cell-depleted T cells, or PBMCs.

As originally analysed: By means of reference gene primer amplification, nucleated cell counts were estimated. Repertoires were generated with immunoSEQ multiplex PCR, while TCRdb's copy carries only in-frame clones and drops some. From that table come the V and J calls and clone size; the DNA was used to work out D and trimming. The repertoire includes hundreds of thousands of clones, approximately 87% of them detected once, and 3.5% to 4.5% sits in the top ten. The V gene lost 6 bases and the J gene lost 5 bases, with 17 bases spanning the gap. This CDR3 is 15 amino acids long. CDR1 is MNHNY, CDR2 SVGAGI, per germline (reference sequence).

Sequenced: peripheral blood. The V call is TRBV6-6, the J call TRBJ1-3, with a tentative D call TRBD1 (5 bases). The TCR was taken from a woman between 50 and 59 years old with active or convalescent COVID-19. The CDR3 DNA sequence: TGTGCCAGCAGCCCCGTCGACAGTCCCCGAAACACCATATATTTT. Protein product: CASSPVDSPRNTIYF.